The next 21 T cell receptor beta chains were all read from a single sample in a study of cytomegalovirus exposure and HLA in healthy donors. PCR employed 60 Vbeta and 13 Jbeta primers. Clones were sequenced by immunoSEQ multiplex PCR, and TCRdb holds only the in-frame ones, with some missing. The sample lists 100,000 to 150,000 clones, around 78% occurring once. Sequenced material: PBMCs. These receptor sequences come from a woman in her fifties or sixties in good health and CMV-seronegative.

The CDR3 DNA reads as TGTGCCAGTAGTACGGTTGAGGTTAGGGGCTACACCTTC. Translating it yields CASSTVEVRGYTF. This chain joins TRBV19 and TRBJ1-2; D remains unclear. V lost 4 bases to trimming and J lost 8 bases, with 14 bases between them. This CDR3 comprises 13 residues. Germline V gene data show CDR1 as LNHDA and CDR2 as SQIVND (reference sequence).

The chain joins TRBV30 to TRBJ2-1; 8 bases fit TRBD2. The CDR3 totals 15 residues. CDR1 is GTSNPN and CDR2 is SVGIG in the germline V gene (reference sequence). V dropped 0 bases and J dropped 7; count of bases not matched to a gene: 8. CDR3 nucleotides: TGTGCCTGGAGTGTACGTCACCGGGAGGGGAATGAGCAGTTCTTC. Its translation: CAWSVRHREGNEQFF.

This clone was counted once. The chain recombines TRBV19 with TRBJ1-1, with D possibly TRBD1 on 6 matching bases. This CDR3 has 15 amino acids. Trimming shortened V by 4 bases and J by 3 bases, and 15 bases separated the two germline ends. Germline CDR1 is LNHDA and CDR2 is SQIVND (reference sequence). The CDR3 loop reads CASSTHRVGDTEAFF. The CDR3 DNA is TGTGCCAGTAGTACGCACAGGGTAGGGGACACTGAAGCTTTCTTT.

The chain joins TRBV30 to TRBJ1-2; D remains ambiguous. V lost 7 bases and J 4 bases, leaving 7 bases between the germline ends. Germline assignment: CDR1 GTSNPN and CDR2 SVGIG (reference sequence). The CDR3 runs 10 residues. As DNA, the CDR3 is TGTGCCTCCGAACTCTATGGCTACACCTTC. It is translated as CASELYGYTF.

This chain uses TRBV28 with TRBJ2-7, with TRBD1 matching 8 bases. The ends lost 6 bases at V and 3 bases at J; junction bases unmatched: 13. This CDR3 is built from 16 residues. The germline V gene has CDR1 MDHEN and CDR2 SYDVKM. This CDR3 reads CASSLITTGEDYEQYF. In DNA form, the CDR3 reads TGTGCCAGCAGCCTTATTACGACAGGGGAAGACTACGAGCAGTACTTC.

Remarks on this clone: One end of the junction does not line up with germline, which may come from a read error. The rearrangement joins TRBV2 to TRBJ2-1; D possibly corresponds to TRBD2 (5 bases). CDR1 is SNHLY and CDR2 is FYNNEI in the germline V gene. This CDR3 has 12 residues. Here the CDR3 DNA reads TGTGCCAGCAGCGAAGCGGCTAGCAGACAGTTCTTC. Protein: CASSEAASRQFF. Together with reference TRBV2 and TRBJ2-1, the CDR3 gives the full variable domain: EPEVTQTPSHQVTQMGQEVILRCVPISNHLYFYWYRQILGQKVEFLVSFYNNEISEKSEIFDDQFSVERPDGSNFTLKIRSTKLEDSAMYFCASSEAASRQFFGPGTRLTVL.

J is TRBJ1-1 and V is TRBV5-6; 8 bases agree with TRBD1. CDR3 size: 13 residues. With 4 bases clipped from V and 5 bases from J, the junction kept 4 bases outside the gene matches. Germline CDR1 SGHDT, CDR2 YYEEEE. The CDR3 DNA reads TGTGCCAGCAGCGGACAGGGTCGGACTGAAGCTTTCTTT. Translated: CASSGQGRTEAFF.

The gene calls are TRBV7-2 and TRBJ2-7; D might be TRBD1 (6 bases). Looked up from germline, CDR1 is SGHTA and CDR2 is FQGNSA. Trimming took 1 base from V and 3 from J, leaving 13 bases between them. This CDR3 region has 15 residues. The CDR3 protein is CASSLDGTGIYEQYF. The CDR3 DNA follows: TGTGCCAGCAGCTTAGACGGCACAGGGATCTACGAGCAGTACTTC.

The chain has TRBV5-5 and TRBJ2-7, with 7 bases lining up with TRBD2. This CDR3 spans 12 amino acids. Germline CDR1 SGHKS, CDR2 YYEKEE (reference sequence). V was clipped by 4 bases and J by 3 bases; unmatched bases: 1. The CDR3 DNA follows: TGTGCCAGCAGCGGCGGGGGCTACGAGCAGTACTTC. Translated: CASSGGGYEQYF.

This clone showed up just once. The chain employs TRBV28 and TRBJ1-5; D remains unclear. The CDR3 runs to 15 residues. V shed 6 bases and J shed 10 bases, with 22 bases lying between them. Germline values: CDR1 MDHEN, CDR2 SYDVKM. CDR3 sequence: CASRLGGESRKPQHF. CDR3 coding DNA: TGTGCCAGCAGACTCGGCGGAGAGAGCCGAAAACCCCAGCATTTT.

DNA for the CDR3: TGTGCCAGCAGTTACACTCCGACAGGGCAAGAGACCCAGTACTTC. It yields the protein CASSYTPTGQETQYF. The rearrangement links TRBV6-5 to TRBJ2-5; 7 nucleotides agree with TRBD1. The germline V gene encodes CDR1 MNHEY and CDR2 SVGAGI. Unmatched junction bases numbered 5, after V lost 2 bases and J lost 2 bases. This CDR3 is 15 amino acids long.

The genes are TRBV29-1 and TRBJ1-4; D is unclear. Trimming cost V 3 bases and J 7 bases, with 12 bases left between them. Germline CDR1 reads SQVTM; CDR2 reads ANQGSEA. The CDR3 length is 13 residues. CDR3 nucleotide sequence: TGCAGCGTTGATACGGCTGGCGGTGAAAAACTGTTTTTT. Its protein product is CSVDTAGGEKLFF.

The V call is TRBV5-6, the J call TRBJ1-2; TRBD1 matches 7 bases. CDR1 is SGHDT, CDR2 YYEEEE, per germline. The CDR3 is made up of 15 amino acids. The V and J ends lost 1 base and 3 bases, in that order; junction bases with no gene match: 6. CDR3 in amino acids: CASSLWWQGDYGYTF. CDR3 sequence (DNA): TGTGCCAGCAGCTTGTGGTGGCAGGGGGACTATGGCTACACCTTC.

This clone was seen a handful of times. The genes are TRBV28 and TRBJ2-1, with 13 nucleotides matching TRBD2. Germline CDR1 is MDHEN and CDR2 is SYDVKM. CDR3 size: 15 residues. Losses at the gene ends were 3 bases for V and 15 bases for J; bases not matched to a gene: 11. The CDR3 region has the DNA TGTGCCAGCAGTTTGCTACTAGCGGGAGGGCGTCATGCGTTCTTC. Encoded protein: CASSLLLAGGRHAFF.

The genes are TRBV5-4 and TRBJ2-5, with TRBD1 matching 9 bases. Germline values: CDR1 SGHNT, CDR2 YYREEE (reference sequence). V lost 6 bases and J lost 5; bases outside the gene matches: 11. The CDR3 is 15 residues long. CDR3 DNA: TGTGCCAGCAAAGGACAGGGGTCGGGAGTGGAGACCCAGTACTTC. Encoded protein: CASKGQGSGVETQYF. The full variable domain, with the rest looked up from reference TRBV5-4 and TRBJ2-5, is ETGVTQSPTHLIKTRGQQVTLRCSSQSGHNTVSWYQQALGQGPQFIFQYYREEENGRGNFPPRFSGLQFPNYSSELNVNALELDDSALYLCASKGQGSGVETQYFGPGTRLLVL.

This clone showed up just once. This chain uses TRBV19 with TRBJ2-1; the D is unclear. Trimming took off 0 bases at V and 1 base at J, with 10 bases between the two ends. The V gene's germline CDR1 is LNHDA and CDR2 SQIVND (reference sequence). The CDR3 contains 16 residues. The CDR3 DNA follows: TGTGCCAGTAGTATAGATGGAGCTGCGTCCTACAATGAGCAGTTCTTC. Translated: CASSIDGAASYNEQFF.

V gene TRBV30 combines with J gene TRBJ1-4, with 9 bases identical to TRBD1. Trimming cost V 4 bases and J 8 bases; bases outside gene matches: 8. This CDR3 has 14 residues. Looked up from germline, CDR1 is GTSNPN and CDR2 is SVGIG (reference sequence). In nucleotides, the CDR3 is TGTGCCTGGACCTCCGGGACAGGGAGGGAAAAACTGTTTTTT. Its translation: CAWTSGTGREKLFF.

This chain links TRBV18 with TRBJ1-2, with 9 positions matching TRBD1. Germline trimming cut 6 bases from V and 7 bases from J; bases unmatched to any gene: 6. The CDR3 runs to 13 residues. CDR1 and CDR2 from the germline V gene are KGHSH and LQKENI. The CDR3 bases are TGTGCCAGCTCGGCGGGACAGGGATTTGGCTACACCTTC. It is translated as CASSAGQGFGYTF. Full variable domain (remainder filled in from reference TRBV18 and TRBJ1-2): NAGVMQNPRHLVRRRGQEARLRCSPMKGHSHVYWYRQLPEEGLKFMVYLQKENIIDESGMPKERFSAEFPKEGPSILRIQQVVRGDSAAYFCASSAGQGFGYTFGSGTRLTVV.

The chain uses TRBV18 and TRBJ1-1, with D possibly TRBD1 on 5 matching bases. The CDR3 consists of 15 residues. The V and J ends lost 6 bases and 1 base respectively, with 15 bases between them. Looked up from germline, CDR1 is KGHSH and CDR2 is LQKENI. CDR3 residues: CASSHTDRRNTEAFF. CDR3 coding DNA: TGTGCCAGCTCCCATACCGACAGAAGGAACACTGAAGCTTTCTTT.

This chain joins TRBV14 and TRBJ2-2; 8 bases fit TRBD1. Trimming removed 4 bases from V and 3 bases from J; junction bases left unmatched: 4. The germline V gene has CDR1 SGHDN and CDR2 FVKESK. CDR3 length equals 15 residues. The CDR3 DNA is TGTGCCAGCAGCCGGACAGGGACCGACACCGGGGAGCTGTTTTTT. It encodes CASSRTGTDTGELFF.

This chain joins TRBV12-5 and TRBJ1-4, with 7 positions matching TRBD1. The CDR3 sequence is 15 residues long. The germline V gene encodes CDR1 LGHNT and CDR2 FRNRAP. Trimming took 1 base from V and 4 from J; bases not matched to a gene: 3. In DNA form, the CDR3 reads TGTGCTAGTGGTTTGGGGACAGGACTTAATGAAAAACTGTTTTTT. Protein product: CASGLGTGLNEKLFF.